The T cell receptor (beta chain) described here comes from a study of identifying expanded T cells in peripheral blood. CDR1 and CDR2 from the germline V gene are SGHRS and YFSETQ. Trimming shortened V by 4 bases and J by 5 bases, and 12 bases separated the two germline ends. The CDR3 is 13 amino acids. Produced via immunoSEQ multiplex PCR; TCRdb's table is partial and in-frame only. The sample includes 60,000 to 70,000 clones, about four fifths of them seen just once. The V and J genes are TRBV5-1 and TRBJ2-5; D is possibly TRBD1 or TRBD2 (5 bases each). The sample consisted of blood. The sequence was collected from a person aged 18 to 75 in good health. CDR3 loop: CASSPGPWETQYF. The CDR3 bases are TGCGCCAGCAGCCCGGGACCCTGGGAGACCCAGTACTTC.